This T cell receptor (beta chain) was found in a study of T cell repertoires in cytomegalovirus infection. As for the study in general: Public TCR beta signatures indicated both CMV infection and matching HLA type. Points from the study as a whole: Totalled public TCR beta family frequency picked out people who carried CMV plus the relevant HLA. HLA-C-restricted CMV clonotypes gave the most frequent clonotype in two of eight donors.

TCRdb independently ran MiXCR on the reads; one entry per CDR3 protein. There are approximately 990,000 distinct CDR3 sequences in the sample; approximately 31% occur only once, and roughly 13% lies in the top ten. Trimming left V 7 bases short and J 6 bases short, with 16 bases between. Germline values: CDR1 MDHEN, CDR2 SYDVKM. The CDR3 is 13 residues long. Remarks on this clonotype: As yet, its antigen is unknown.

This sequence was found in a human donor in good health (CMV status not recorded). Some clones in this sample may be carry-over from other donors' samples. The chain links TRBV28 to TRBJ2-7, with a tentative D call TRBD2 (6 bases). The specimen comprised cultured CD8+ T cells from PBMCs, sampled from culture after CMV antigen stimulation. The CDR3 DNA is TGTGCCAGCAAGTTTAGAGCGGGTTCCGAGCAGTACGTC. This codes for CASKFRAGSEQYV.